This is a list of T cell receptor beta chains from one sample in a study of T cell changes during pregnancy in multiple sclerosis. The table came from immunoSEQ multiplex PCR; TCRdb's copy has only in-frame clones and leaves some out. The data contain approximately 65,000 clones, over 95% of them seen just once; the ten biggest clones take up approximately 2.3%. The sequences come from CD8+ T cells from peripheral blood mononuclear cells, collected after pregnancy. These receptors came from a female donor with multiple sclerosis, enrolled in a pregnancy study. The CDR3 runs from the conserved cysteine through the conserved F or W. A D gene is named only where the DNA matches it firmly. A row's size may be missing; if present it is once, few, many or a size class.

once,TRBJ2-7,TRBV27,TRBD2,CASSLRLGGSWEQYF,TGTGCCAGCAGTCTCCGACTCGGGGGGAGTTGGGAGCAGTACTTC
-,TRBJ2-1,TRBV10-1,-,CASIPGDYYNEQFF,TGCGCCAGCATCCCAGGAGACTACTACAATGAGCAGTTCTTC
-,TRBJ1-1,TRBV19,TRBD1,CASSTTGGTEAFF,TGTGCCAGTAGTACCACAGGGGGCACTGAAGCTTTCTTT
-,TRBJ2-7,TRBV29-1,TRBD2,CSVAGAGGLEYEQYF,TGCAGCGTTGCGGGAGCGGGAGGCCTAGAGTACGAGCAGTACTTC
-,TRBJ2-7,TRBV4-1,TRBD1,CASSQGQGAYEQYF,TGCGCCAGCAGCCAAGGACAGGGGGCTTACGAGCAGTACTTC
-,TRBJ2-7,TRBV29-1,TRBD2,CSVEAPSGRVGEQYF,TGCAGCGTTGAAGCCCCTAGCGGGAGAGTGGGGGAGCAGTACTTC
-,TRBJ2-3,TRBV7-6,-,CASSSRWAADTQYF,TGTGCCAGCAGCTCACGGTGGGCCGCAGATACGCAGTATTTT
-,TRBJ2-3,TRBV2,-,CASIYRRETGFHTDTQYF,TGTGCCAGCATTTATCGTCGGGAGACAGGGTTTCACACAGATACGCAGTATTTT
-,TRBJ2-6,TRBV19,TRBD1,CASTISDRGSGANVLTF,TGTGCCAGTACCATATCGGACAGGGGCTCTGGGGCCAACGTCCTGACTTTC
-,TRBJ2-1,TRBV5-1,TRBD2,CASSLRGGPYNEQFF,TGCGCCAGCAGCTTGCGCGGGGGGCCCTACAATGAGCAGTTCTTC
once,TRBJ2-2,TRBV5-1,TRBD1,CASSWTGVNTGELFF,TGCGCCAGCAGCTGGACAGGGGTGAACACCGGGGAGCTGTTTTTT
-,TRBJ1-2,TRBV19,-,CASTRAGGYTF,TGTGCCAGTACGAGGGCAGGTGGCTACACCTTC
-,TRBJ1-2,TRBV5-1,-,CASSLDVGYGYTF,TGCGCCAGCAGCCTGGACGTCGGCTATGGCTACACCTTC
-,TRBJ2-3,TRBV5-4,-,CASSAPLRGSGTDTQYF,TGTGCCAGCAGCGCCCCCCTAAGGGGGAGCGGCACAGATACGCAGTATTTT
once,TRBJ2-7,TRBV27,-,CASSLRARDDEQYF,TGTGCCAGCAGTCTCCGGGCCAGGGATGACGAGCAGTACTTC
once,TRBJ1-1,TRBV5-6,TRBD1,CASSLPPSPWTGMNTEAFF,TGTGCCAGCAGCTTGCCCCCCTCGCCTTGGACAGGTATGAACACTGAAGCTTTCTTT
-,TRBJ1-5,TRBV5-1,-,CASSFGGFNQPQHF,TGCGCCAGCAGCTTTGGAGGGTTCAATCAGCCCCAGCATTTT
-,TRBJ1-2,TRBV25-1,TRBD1,CASSELQGAANGYTF,TGTGCCAGCAGTGAATTACAGGGGGCAGCCAATGGCTACACCTTC
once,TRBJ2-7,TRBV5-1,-,CASSLGQGNYEQYF,TGCGCCAGCAGCTTGGGGCAGGGGAACTACGAGCAGTACTTC
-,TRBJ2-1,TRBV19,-,CASSTGGLNEQFF,TGTGCCAGTAGTACAGGAGGCCTCAATGAGCAGTTCTTC